Presented here are 4 T cell receptor beta chains from one specimen sequenced in a study of T cells in Graves' hyperthyroidism and ophthalmopathy. Amplification targeted TCR beta CDR3 regions from RNA transcripts. First-round RT-PCR with HTBI primers amplified the TCR CDR3 region. TCRdb called the multiplex PCR reads again in MiXCR, with one record for every CDR3 protein. The table lists more than 650,000 distinct CDR3 sequences, approximately 15% of them singletons. The specimen sequenced was blood. The source is a woman under 30 with Graves' hyperthyroidism.

This clonotype was detected many times. The genes are TRBV7-3 and TRBJ2-3, with TRBD2 as a possible D gene (5 bases). The CDR3 is 19 residues long. V was clipped by 5 bases and J by 0 bases, with 24 bases between them. Germline CDR1 and CDR2: SGHTA and FQGTGA. The CDR3 sequence is CASSRRGISPWSSTDTQYF. The CDR3 DNA follows: TGTGCCAGCAGCCGCCGGGGAATCTCCCCCTGGTCTAGCACAGATACGCAGTATTTT. The entire variable domain, with the rest obtained from reference TRBV7-3 and TRBJ2-3, is as follows: GAGVSQTPSNKVTEKGKYVELRCDPISGHTALYWYRQSLGQGPEFLIYFQGTGAADDSGLPNDRFFAVRPEGSVSTLKIQRTERGDSAVYLCASSRRGISPWSSTDTQYFGPGTRLTVL.

The gene calls are TRBV6-2 or TRBV6-3 and TRBJ2-1; TRBD2 matches 9 bases. CDR3 size: 13 residues. Per the germline V gene, CDR1 is MNHEY and CDR2 is SVGEGT. Germline trimming cut 7 bases from V and 9 bases from J; bases unmatched to any gene: 7. The CDR3 here is CASTAGGRGEQFF. In DNA, the CDR3 is TGTGCCAGCACTGCGGGAGGGCGGGGTGAGCAGTTCTTC.

As to this clonotype: A much larger clone sits a single nucleotide away, making a read error possible. The CDR3 does not close with the conserved phenylalanine or tryptophan, likely indicating a read error. The chain joins TRBV30 to TRBJ1-2, with D unresolved. Trimming shortened V by 1 base and J by 8 bases, and 11 bases separated the two germline ends. The CDR3 loop spans 12 amino acids. Germline CDR1 is GTSNPN and CDR2 is SVGIG (reference sequence). Here the CDR3 DNA reads TGTGCCTGGAGTGAAGGATTAACAGGCTACACCCTC. It encodes CAWSEGLTGYTL.

The sample holds many counts of this clonotype. The rearrangement links TRBV30 to TRBJ2-7; perhaps TRBD2 as D (6 bases). The CDR3 covers 16 residues. V lost 0 bases, J lost 6 bases, and 21 bases lay in between. CDR1 and CDR2 from the germline V gene are GTSNPN and SVGIG (reference sequence). As DNA, the CDR3 is TGTGCCTGGAGTGTACGTCAGCGGGCCCATCGCTCCGAGCAGTACTTC. This translates into CAWSVRQRAHRSEQYF.